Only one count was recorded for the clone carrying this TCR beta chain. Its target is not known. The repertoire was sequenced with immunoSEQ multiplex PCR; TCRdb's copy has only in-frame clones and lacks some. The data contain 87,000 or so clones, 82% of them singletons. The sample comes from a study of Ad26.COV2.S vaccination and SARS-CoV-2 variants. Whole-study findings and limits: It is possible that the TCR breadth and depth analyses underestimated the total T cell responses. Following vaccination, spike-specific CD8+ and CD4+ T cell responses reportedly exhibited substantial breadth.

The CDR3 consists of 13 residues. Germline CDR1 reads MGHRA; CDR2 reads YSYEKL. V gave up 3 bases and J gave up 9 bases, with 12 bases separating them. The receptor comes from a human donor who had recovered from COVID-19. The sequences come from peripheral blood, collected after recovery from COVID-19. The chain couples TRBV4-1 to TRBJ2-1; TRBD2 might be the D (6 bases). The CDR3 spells CASSHRIAAEQFF. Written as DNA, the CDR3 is TGCGCCAGCAGCCACCGAATAGCGGCTGAGCAGTTCTTC.